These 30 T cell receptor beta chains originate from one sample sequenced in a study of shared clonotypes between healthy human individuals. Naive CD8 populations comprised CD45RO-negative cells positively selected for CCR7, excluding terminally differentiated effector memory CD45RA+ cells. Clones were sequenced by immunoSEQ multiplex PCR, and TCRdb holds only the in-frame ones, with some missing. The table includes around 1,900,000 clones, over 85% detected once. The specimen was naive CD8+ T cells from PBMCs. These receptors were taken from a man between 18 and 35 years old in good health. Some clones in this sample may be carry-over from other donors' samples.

CDR3 in DNA: TGTGCCAGCAGTTTATTTAGTAGGGTCGGATTTTCAGGCTACACCTTC. Its protein product is CASSLFSRVGFSGYTF. The gene calls are TRBV27 and TRBJ1-2; D is uncertain. Germline CDR1 is MNHEY and CDR2 is SMNVEV (reference sequence). V was shortened by 1 base and J by 8 bases, with 20 bases between the two germline ends. The CDR3 is 16 residues long.

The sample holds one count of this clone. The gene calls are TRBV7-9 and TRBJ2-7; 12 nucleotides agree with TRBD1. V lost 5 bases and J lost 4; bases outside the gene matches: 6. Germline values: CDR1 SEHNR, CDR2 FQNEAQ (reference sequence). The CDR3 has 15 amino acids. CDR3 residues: CASSVPGQGAYEQYF. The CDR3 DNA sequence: TGTGCCAGCAGCGTCCCGGGACAGGGGGCTTACGAGCAGTACTTC.

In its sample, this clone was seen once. The CDR3 DNA follows: TGTGCCAGCAGTTGGGGGGGGCTGGACACAGATACGCAGTATTTT. Its protein is CASSWGGLDTDTQYF. The chain uses TRBV27 and TRBJ2-3; weak D call: TRBD2 (7 bases). Germline V lookup: CDR1 MNHEY, CDR2 SMNVEV (reference sequence). V lost 4 bases to trimming and J lost 2 bases, with 13 bases between them. The CDR3 loop spans 15 amino acids.

CDR3 sequence (DNA): TGTGCCAGCAGTCTCGGGACAGGGACTGGAAACACCATATATTTT. Translated: CASSLGTGTGNTIYF. V gene TRBV5-6 combines with J gene TRBJ1-3; 9 bases line up with TRBD1. The J segment lost 2 bases and the V segment lost 5 bases, leaving 5 bases of the junction unmatched. Germline CDR1 is SGHDT and CDR2 is YYEEEE. The CDR3 sequence is 15 residues long.

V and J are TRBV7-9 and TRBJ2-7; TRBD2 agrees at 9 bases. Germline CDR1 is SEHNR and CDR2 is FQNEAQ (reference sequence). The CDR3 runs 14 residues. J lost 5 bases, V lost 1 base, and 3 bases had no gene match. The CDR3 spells CASSLVIAGDEQYF. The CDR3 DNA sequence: TGTGCCAGCAGCTTAGTGATAGCGGGAGACGAGCAGTACTTC.

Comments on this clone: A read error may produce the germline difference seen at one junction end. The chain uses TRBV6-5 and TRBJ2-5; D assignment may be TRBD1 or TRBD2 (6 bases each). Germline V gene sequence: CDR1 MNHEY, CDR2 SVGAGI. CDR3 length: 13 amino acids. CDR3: CASSHGPMGGLDF. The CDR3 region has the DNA TGTGCCAGCAGTCACGGCCCTATGGGGGGCCTAGACTTC.

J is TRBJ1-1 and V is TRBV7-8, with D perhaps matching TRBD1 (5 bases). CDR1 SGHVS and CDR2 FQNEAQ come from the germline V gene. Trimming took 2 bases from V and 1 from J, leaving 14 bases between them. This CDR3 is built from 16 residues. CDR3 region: CASSLYPGLKNTEAFF. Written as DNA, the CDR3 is TGTGCCAGCAGCTTATACCCGGGACTGAAGAACACTGAAGCTTTCTTT. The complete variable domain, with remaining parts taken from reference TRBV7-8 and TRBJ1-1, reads GAGVSQSPRYKVAKRGQDVALRCDPISGHVSLFWYQQALGQGPEFLTYFQNEAQLDKSGLPSDRFFAERPEGSVSTLKIQRTQQEDSAVYLCASSLYPGLKNTEAFFGQGTRLTVV.

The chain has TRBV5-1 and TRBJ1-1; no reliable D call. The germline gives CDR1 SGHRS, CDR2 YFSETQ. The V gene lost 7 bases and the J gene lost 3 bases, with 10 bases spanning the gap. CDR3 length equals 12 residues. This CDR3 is CASADRDTEAFF. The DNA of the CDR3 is TGCGCCAGCGCTGATAGGGACACTGAAGCTTTCTTT.

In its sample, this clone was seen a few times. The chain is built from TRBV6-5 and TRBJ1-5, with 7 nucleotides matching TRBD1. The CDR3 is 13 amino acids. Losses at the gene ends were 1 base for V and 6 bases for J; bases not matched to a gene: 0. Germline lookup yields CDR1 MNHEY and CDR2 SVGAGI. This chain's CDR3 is CASSYYRGQPQHF. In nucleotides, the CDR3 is TGTGCCAGCAGTTACTACAGGGGTCAGCCCCAGCATTTT.

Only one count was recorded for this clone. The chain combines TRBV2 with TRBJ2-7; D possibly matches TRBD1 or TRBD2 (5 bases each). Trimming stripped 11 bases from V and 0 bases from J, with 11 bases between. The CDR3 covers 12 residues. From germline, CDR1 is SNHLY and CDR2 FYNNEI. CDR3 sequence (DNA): TGTGCCGGAGGACACGGCTCCTACGAGCAGTACTTC. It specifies CAGGHGSYEQYF.

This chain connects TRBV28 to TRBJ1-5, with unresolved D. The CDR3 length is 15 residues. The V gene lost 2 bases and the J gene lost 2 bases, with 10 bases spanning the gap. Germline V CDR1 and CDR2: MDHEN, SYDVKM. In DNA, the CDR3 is TGTGCCAGCAGTTTAAGGAGGGTTGGCAATCAGCCCCAGCATTTT. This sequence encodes CASSLRRVGNQPQHF.

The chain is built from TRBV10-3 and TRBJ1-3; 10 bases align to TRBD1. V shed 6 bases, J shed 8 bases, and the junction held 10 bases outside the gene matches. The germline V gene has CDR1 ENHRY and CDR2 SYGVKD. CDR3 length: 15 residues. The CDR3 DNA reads TGTGCCATCAGCTCAAGGGACAGGGGACCAGACACCATATATTTT. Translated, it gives CAISSRDRGPDTIYF.

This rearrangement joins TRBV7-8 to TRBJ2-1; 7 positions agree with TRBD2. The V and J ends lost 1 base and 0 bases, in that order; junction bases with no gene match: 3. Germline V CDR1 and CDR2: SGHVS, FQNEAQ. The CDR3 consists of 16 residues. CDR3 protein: CASSLEASGSYNEQFF. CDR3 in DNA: TGTGCCAGCAGCTTAGAGGCTAGCGGCTCCTACAATGAGCAGTTCTTC. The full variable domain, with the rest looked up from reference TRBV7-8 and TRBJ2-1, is GAGVSQSPRYKVAKRGQDVALRCDPISGHVSLFWYQQALGQGPEFLTYFQNEAQLDKSGLPSDRFFAERPEGSVSTLKIQRTQQEDSAVYLCASSLEASGSYNEQFFGPGTRLTVL.

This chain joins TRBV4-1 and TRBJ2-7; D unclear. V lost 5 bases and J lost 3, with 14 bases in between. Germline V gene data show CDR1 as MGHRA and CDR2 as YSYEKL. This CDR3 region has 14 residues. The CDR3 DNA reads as TGCGCCAGCAGCTCCCGTCCTGATCACTACGAGCAGTACTTC. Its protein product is CASSSRPDHYEQYF.

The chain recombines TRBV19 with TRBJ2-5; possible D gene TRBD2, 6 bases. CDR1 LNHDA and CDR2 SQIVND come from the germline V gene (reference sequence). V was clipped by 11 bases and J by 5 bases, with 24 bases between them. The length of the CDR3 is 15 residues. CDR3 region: CAPTQGGRYKETQYF. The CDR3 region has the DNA TGTGCCCCTACCCAAGGTGGGAGGTATAAGGAGACCCAGTACTTC.

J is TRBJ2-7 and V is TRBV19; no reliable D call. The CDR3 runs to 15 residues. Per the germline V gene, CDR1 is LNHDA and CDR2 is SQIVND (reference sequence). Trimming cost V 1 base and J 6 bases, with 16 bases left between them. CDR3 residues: CASSIGLTSFVEQYF. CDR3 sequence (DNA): TGTGCCAGTAGTATAGGCCTCACGTCGTTTGTCGAGCAGTACTTC. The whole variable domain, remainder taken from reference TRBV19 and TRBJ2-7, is DGGITQSPKYLFRKEGQNVTLSCEQNLNHDAMYWYRQDPGQGLRLIYYSQIVNDFQKGDIAEGYSVSREKKESFPLTVTSAQKNPTAFYLCASSIGLTSFVEQYFGPGTRLTVT.

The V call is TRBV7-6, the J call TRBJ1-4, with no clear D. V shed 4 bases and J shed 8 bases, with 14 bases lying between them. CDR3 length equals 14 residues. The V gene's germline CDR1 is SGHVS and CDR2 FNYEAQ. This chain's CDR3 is CASSSYGKSEKLFF. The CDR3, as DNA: TGTGCCAGCAGCTCCTATGGGAAGAGCGAAAAACTGTTTTTT.

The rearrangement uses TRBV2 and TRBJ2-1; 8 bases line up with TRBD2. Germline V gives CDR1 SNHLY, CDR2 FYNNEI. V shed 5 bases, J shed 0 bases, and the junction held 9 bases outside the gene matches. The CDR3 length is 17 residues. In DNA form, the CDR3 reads TGTGCCAGCAGTACCCGGGAGGGGTCCCGCTCCTACAATGAGCAGTTCTTC. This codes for CASSTREGSRSYNEQFF.

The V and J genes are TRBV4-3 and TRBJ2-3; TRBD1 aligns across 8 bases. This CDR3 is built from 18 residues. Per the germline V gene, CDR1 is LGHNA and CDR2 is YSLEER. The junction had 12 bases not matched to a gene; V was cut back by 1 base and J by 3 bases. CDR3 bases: TGCGCCAGCAGCCAAGTGTGGGGGACAGGAGGGAGAACAGATACGCAGTATTTT. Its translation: CASSQVWGTGGRTDTQYF.

The CDR3 region has the DNA TGTGCCAGCAGGATCCAGGGTGCCACTGAAGCTTTCTTT. It specifies CASRIQGATEAFF. V and J are TRBV7-2 and TRBJ1-1, with a weak D call TRBD1 (5 bases). Trimming cost V 6 bases and J 4 bases, with 12 bases left between them. CDR3 length equals 13 residues. The germline V gene has CDR1 SGHTA and CDR2 FQGNSA.

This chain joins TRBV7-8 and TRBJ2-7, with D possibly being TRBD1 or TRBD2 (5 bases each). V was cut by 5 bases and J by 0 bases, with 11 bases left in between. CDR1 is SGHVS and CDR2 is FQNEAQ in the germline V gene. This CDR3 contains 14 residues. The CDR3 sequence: CASSPRGASYEQYF. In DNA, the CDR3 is TGTGCCAGCAGCCCGAGAGGGGCCTCCTACGAGCAGTACTTC.

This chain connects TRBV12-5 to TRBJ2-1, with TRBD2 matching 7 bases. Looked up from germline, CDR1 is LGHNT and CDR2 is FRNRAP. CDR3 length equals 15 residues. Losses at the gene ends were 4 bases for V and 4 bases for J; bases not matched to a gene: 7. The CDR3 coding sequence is TGTGCTAGTGGTTCGGGCGGGGGACCTTACAATGAGCAGTTCTTC. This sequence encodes CASGSGGGPYNEQFF.

The CDR3 coding sequence is TGTGCCAGCAGCTCCAAGAAGTTCGCCTACAATGAGCAGTTCTTC. It translates to CASSSKKFAYNEQFF. This rearrangement joins TRBV27 to TRBJ2-1, with D hard to call. Deletions cut 6 bases from V and 2 bases from J, with 14 bases between. CDR1 and CDR2 from the germline V gene are MNHEY and SMNVEV (reference sequence). The CDR3 runs 15 residues.

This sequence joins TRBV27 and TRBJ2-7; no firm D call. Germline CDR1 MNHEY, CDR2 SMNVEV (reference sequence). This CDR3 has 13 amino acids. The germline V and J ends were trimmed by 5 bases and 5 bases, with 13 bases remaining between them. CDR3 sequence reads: CASSDTGRNEQYF. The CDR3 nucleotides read TGTGCCAGCAGTGATACCGGGCGGAACGAGCAGTACTTC.

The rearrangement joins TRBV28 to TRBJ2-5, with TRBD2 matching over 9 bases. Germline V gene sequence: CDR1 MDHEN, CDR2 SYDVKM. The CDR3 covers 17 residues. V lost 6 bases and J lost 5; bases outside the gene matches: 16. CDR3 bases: TGTGCCAGCAGCATCACCGGGACTAGCCTTGTTTCGGAGACCCAGTACTTC. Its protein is CASSITGTSLVSETQYF.

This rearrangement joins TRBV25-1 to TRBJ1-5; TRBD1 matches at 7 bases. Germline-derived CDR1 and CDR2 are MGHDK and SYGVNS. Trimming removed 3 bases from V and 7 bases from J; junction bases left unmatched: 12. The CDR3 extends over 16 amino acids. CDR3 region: CASSDASTGTDQPQHF. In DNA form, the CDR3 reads TGTGCCAGCAGTGATGCATCGACAGGGACGGACCAGCCCCAGCATTTT.

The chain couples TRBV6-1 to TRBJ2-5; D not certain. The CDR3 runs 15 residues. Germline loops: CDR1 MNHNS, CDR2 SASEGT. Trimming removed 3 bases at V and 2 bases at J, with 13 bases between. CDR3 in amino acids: CASSDPQILQETQYF. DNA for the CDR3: TGTGCCAGCAGTGATCCGCAGATATTGCAAGAGACCCAGTACTTC.

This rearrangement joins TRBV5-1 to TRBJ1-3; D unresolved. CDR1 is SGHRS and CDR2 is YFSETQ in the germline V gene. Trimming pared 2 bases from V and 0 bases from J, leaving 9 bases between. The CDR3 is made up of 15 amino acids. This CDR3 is CASSLLGISGNTIYF. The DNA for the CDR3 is TGCGCCAGCAGCTTATTGGGGATCTCTGGAAACACCATATATTTT.

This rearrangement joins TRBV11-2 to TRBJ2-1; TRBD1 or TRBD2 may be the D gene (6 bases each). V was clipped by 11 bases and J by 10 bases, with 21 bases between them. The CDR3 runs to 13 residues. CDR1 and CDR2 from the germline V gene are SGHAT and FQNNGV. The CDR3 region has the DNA TGTGCCTCCGGTCCGGGGGCGCAAAACGAGCAGTTCTTC. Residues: CASGPGAQNEQFF.

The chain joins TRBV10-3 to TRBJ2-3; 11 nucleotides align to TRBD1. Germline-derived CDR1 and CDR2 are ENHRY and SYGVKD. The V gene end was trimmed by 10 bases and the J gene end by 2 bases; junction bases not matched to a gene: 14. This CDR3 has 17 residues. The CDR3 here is CATGEPGQGVNTDTQYF. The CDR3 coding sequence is TGTGCCACCGGGGAACCGGGACAGGGGGTTAACACAGATACGCAGTATTTT.